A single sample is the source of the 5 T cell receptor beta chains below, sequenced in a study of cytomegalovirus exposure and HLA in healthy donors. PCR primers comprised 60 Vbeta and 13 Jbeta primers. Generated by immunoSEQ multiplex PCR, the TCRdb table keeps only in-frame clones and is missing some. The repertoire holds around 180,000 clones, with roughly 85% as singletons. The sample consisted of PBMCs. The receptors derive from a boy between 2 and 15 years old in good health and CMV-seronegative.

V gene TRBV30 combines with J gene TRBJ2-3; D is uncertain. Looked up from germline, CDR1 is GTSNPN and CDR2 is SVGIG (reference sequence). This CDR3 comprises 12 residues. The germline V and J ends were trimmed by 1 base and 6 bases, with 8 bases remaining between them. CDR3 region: CAWSGLQDTQYF. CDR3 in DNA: TGTGCCTGGAGTGGGCTCCAGGATACGCAGTATTTT.

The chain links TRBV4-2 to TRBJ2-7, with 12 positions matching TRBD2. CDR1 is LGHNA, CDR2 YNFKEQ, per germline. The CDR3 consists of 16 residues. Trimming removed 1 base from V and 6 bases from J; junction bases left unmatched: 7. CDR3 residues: CASSQGRLAGESEQYF. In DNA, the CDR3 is TGTGCCAGCAGCCAAGGAAGACTAGCGGGAGAAAGCGAGCAGTACTTC.

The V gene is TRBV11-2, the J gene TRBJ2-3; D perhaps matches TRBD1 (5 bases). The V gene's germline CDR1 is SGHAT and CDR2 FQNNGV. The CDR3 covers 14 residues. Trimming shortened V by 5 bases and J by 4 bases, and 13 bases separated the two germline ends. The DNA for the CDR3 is TGTGCCAGCAGCGCCCAGGGTGGGGCAGATACGCAGTATTTT. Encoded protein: CASSAQGGADTQYF. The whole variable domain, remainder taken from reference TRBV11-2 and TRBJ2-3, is EAGVAQSPRYKIIEKRQSVAFWCNPISGHATLYWYQQILGQGPKLLIQFQNNGVVDDSQLPKDRFSAERLKGVDSTLKIQPAKLEDSAVYLCASSAQGGADTQYFGPGTRLTVL.

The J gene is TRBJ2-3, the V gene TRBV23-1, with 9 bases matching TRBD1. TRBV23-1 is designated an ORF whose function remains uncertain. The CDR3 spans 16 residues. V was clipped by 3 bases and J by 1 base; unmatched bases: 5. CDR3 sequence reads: CASSQGTGSRTDTQYF. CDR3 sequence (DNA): TGCGCCAGCAGTCAGGGGACAGGGAGCCGCACAGATACGCAGTATTTT.

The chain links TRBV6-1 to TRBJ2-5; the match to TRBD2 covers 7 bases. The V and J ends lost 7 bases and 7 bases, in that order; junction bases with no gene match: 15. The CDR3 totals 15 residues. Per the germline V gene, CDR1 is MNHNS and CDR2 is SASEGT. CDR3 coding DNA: TGTGCCAGCATTCTAGGCGAGGGAGGGTTGGGGACCCAGTACTTC. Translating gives CASILGEGGLGTQYF.